One sample yielded the 25 T cell receptor beta chains listed below, sequenced in a study of CD8+CD57+ T cells in acquired aplastic anemia. TCR beta VDJ combinations and CDR3 sequences were profiled from genomic DNA. TCRdb fed the reads into MiXCR, producing one record per CDR3 protein. The sample holds roughly 130,000 distinct CDR3 sequences, around 48% seen once. Sequences were obtained from sorted CD4+, CD8+, or CD8+CD57+ T cells (not recorded which) from PBMCs. The receptors here all came from a human donor in good health, serving as a control.

The J gene is TRBJ2-7, the V gene TRBV12-3 or TRBV12-4, with TRBD2 matching 9 bases. This CDR3 region has 17 residues. Germline trimming cut 0 bases from V and 1 base from J; bases unmatched to any gene: 7. The CDR3 DNA reads TGTGCCAGCAGTTTAGCGGGGCTAGCGGGACCTTCCTACGAGCAGTACTTC. Protein product: CASSLAGLAGPSYEQYF.

At least ten counts were recorded for this clonotype. The genes are TRBV2 and TRBJ1-2, with 7 bases that match TRBD1. Looked up from germline, CDR1 is SNHLY and CDR2 is FYNNEI. J gave up 0 bases and V 5 bases, and 3 bases lay outside the gene matches. This CDR3 has 14 amino acids. The CDR3 coding sequence is TGTGCCAGCAGTTCGACAGGGCCTAACTATGGCTACACCTTC. As protein: CASSSTGPNYGYTF. Looking up the rest from reference TRBV2 and TRBJ1-2 gives the full variable domain: EPEVTQTPSHQVTQMGQEVILRCVPISNHLYFYWYRQILGQKVEFLVSFYNNEISEKSEIFDDQFSVERPDGSNFTLKIRSTKLEDSAMYFCASSSTGPNYGYTFGSGTRLTVV.

This clonotype came up many times. The CDR3 loop reads CASSLTDLNTEAFF. CDR3 bases: TGTGCCAGCAGTTTGACAGATCTGAACACTGAAGCTTTCTTT. This rearrangement joins TRBV12-3 or TRBV12-4 to TRBJ1-1; TRBD1 is a possible D gene (5 bases). The length of the CDR3 is 14 residues. Trimming stripped 3 bases from V and 0 bases from J, with 8 bases between.

The table lists this clonotype with many counts. The chain carries TRBV3-1 and TRBJ1-1; D might be TRBD1 (5 bases). The CDR3 runs 14 residues. CDR1 is LGHDT, CDR2 YNNKEL, per germline (reference sequence). The V and J ends lost 1 base and 3 bases respectively, with 9 bases between them. The CDR3 bases are TGTGCCAGCAGCCAAGCAGGGATCGACACTGAAGCTTTCTTT. This encodes CASSQAGIDTEAFF.

CDR3 loop: CASSVRTSTDTQYF. The CDR3 coding sequence is TGTGCCAGCAGCGTGAGAACTAGCACAGATACGCAGTATTTT. The gene calls are TRBV9 and TRBJ2-3; D not certain. The CDR3 has 14 residues. Germline V gives CDR1 SGDLS, CDR2 YYNGEE. The ends were cut back, 2 bases at V and 0 bases at J, with 7 bases in the middle.

V is TRBV15 and J is TRBJ2-7, with 9 bases matching TRBD1. Looked up from germline, CDR1 is LNHNV and CDR2 is YYDKDF (reference sequence). The length of the CDR3 is 13 residues. V lost 6 bases and J lost 3; bases outside the gene matches: 3. The CDR3 loop is CATRGTGNYEQYF. The CDR3 nucleotides read TGTGCCACCAGGGGGACAGGGAACTACGAGCAGTACTTC.

The rearrangement links TRBV19 to TRBJ1-1; D possibly corresponds to TRBD1 (5 bases). The CDR3 extends over 15 amino acids. The V gene's germline CDR1 is LNHDA and CDR2 SQIVND (reference sequence). V was clipped by 7 bases and J by 1 base, with 16 bases between them. Here the CDR3 DNA reads TGTGCCAGTACCGAAGACAGACGCCCGAACACTGAAGCTTTCTTT. It specifies CASTEDRRPNTEAFF.

This clonotype appeared a few times. V is TRBV10-1 and J is TRBJ1-2; weak D call: TRBD1 (5 bases). Germline-derived CDR1 and CDR2 are WNHNN and SYGVQD (reference sequence). The CDR3 is made up of 13 amino acids. V dropped 2 bases and J dropped 6 bases, with 10 bases sitting between them. This CDR3 is CASSENRRDGYTF. The CDR3, as DNA: TGCGCCAGCAGTGAGAACAGGCGGGATGGCTACACCTTC.

In its sample, this clonotype was seen many times. This chain links TRBV7-9 with TRBJ2-3; TRBD2 matches 7 bases. The CDR3 is 18 residues long. CDR1 is SEHNR, CDR2 FQNEAQ, per germline (reference sequence). Unmatched junction bases numbered 12, after V lost 1 base and J lost 2 bases. The chain's CDR3 is CASSLGDYFLGYTDTQYF. The CDR3 nucleotides read TGTGCCAGCAGCTTAGGGGACTATTTCTTGGGATACACAGATACGCAGTATTTT.

This clonotype was counted at least ten times. V is TRBV9 and J is TRBJ2-5; D possibly matches TRBD1 or TRBD2 (5 bases each). CDR3 length equals 14 residues. The germline V gene encodes CDR1 SGDLS and CDR2 YYNGEE. Trimming removed 4 bases at V and 9 bases at J, with 19 bases between. Written as DNA, the CDR3 is TGTGCCAGCAGCCCCCGTGGGGGTGATGAGGCCCAGTACTTC. This codes for CASSPRGGDEAQYF.

The chain uses TRBV15 and TRBJ1-6; D is uncertain. The CDR3 runs 14 residues. In germline, CDR1 is LNHNV, CDR2 YYDKDF (reference sequence). Deletions cut 0 bases from V and 8 bases from J, with 8 bases between. Written as DNA, the CDR3 is TGTGCCACCAGCAGAGATGGTCGGGATTCACCCCTCCACTTT. Translation: CATSRDGRDSPLHF.

The chain carries TRBV10-3 and TRBJ2-7; maybe TRBD1 (6 bases). The CDR3 runs to 15 residues. From germline, CDR1 is ENHRY and CDR2 SYGVKD. Trimming took off 4 bases at V and 0 bases at J, with 13 bases between the two ends. The CDR3 sequence: CAISGGGRVSYEQYF. The CDR3 nucleotides are TGTGCCATCAGTGGAGGGGGAAGAGTCTCCTACGAGCAGTACTTC.

This clonotype came up many times. This chain uses TRBV2 with TRBJ1-3; 12 bases align to TRBD1. The CDR3 runs 22 residues. The V segment lost 2 bases and the J segment 0 bases; nucleotides outside the gene matches: 17. Germline assignment: CDR1 SNHLY and CDR2 FYNNEI. The CDR3: CASSEPRRPGQGARGSGNTIYF. In nucleotides, the CDR3 is TGTGCCAGCAGTGAACCCCGTCGACCGGGACAGGGGGCGCGGGGCTCTGGAAACACCATATATTTT.

This clonotype has a single count. The CDR3 coding sequence is TGTGCCAGCAGTGAACGGGCTCCCATCTACGAGCAGTACTTC. This sequence encodes CASSERAPIYEQYF. The chain has TRBV6-1 and TRBJ2-7; no clear D. The germline gives CDR1 MNHNS, CDR2 SASEGT. The length of the CDR3 is 14 residues. V shed 2 bases and J shed 3 bases, with 11 bases lying between them.

This clonotype was seen at least ten times. V and J are TRBV6-1 and TRBJ1-3, with 7 bases lining up with TRBD1. Germline V gene lookup returns CDR1 MNHNS and CDR2 SASEGT. V shed 3 bases and J 4 bases; nucleotides not matched to a gene: 3. This CDR3 has 14 residues. The DNA of the CDR3 is TGTGCCAGCAGTGACGGGACAGCCGGAAACACCATATATTTT. Amino acid sequence: CASSDGTAGNTIYF.

This clonotype was seen a few times. One junction end does not reproduce the germline sequence, and a read error may be involved. The chain combines TRBV2 with TRBJ2-7; 9 bases line up with TRBD1. Germline V gene sequence: CDR1 SNHLY, CDR2 FYNNEI. The CDR3 totals 13 residues. The CDR3 here is CASNRDRAYEQYF. In DNA form, the CDR3 reads TGTGCTAGCAACCGGGACAGGGCCTACGAGCAGTACTTC.

This clonotype was seen at least ten times. The chain combines TRBV7-9 with TRBJ2-7, with TRBD2 as a possible D gene (6 bases). The CDR3 is 15 residues long. Deletions cut 2 bases from V and 0 bases from J, with 11 bases between. CDR1 is SEHNR, CDR2 FQNEAQ, per germline (reference sequence). CDR3 region: CASSLPGLYSYEQYF. In DNA form, the CDR3 reads TGTGCCAGCAGCTTACCGGGACTCTACTCCTACGAGCAGTACTTC.

The sample holds many counts of this clonotype. The chain carries TRBV6-1 and TRBJ1-6, with TRBD1 matching 8 bases. V lost 7 bases, J lost 5 bases, and 4 bases stayed unmatched. This CDR3 is 14 amino acids long. Germline V CDR1 and CDR2: MNHNS, SASEGT. The CDR3 here is CASTDRVHNSPLHF. The CDR3 coding sequence is TGTGCCAGCACGGACAGGGTCCATAATTCACCCCTCCACTTT.

This chain links TRBV20-1 with TRBJ2-7; D is possibly TRBD2 (6 bases). The CDR3 covers 14 residues. The V and J ends lost 7 bases and 6 bases respectively, with 22 bases between them. Germline CDR1 DFQATT, CDR2 SNEGSKA (reference sequence). CDR3: CSVTAAEGLGEQYF. The CDR3 DNA is TGCAGTGTTACCGCGGCGGAGGGGCTTGGCGAGCAGTACTTC.

The J gene is TRBJ1-6, the V gene TRBV19; TRBD1 aligns across 7 bases. The J segment lost 9 bases and the V segment lost 1 base, leaving 6 bases of the junction unmatched. Germline CDR1 reads LNHDA; CDR2 reads SQIVND (reference sequence). The length of the CDR3 is 15 residues. CDR3 sequence reads: CASSIGQGFGSPLHF. The CDR3 bases are TGTGCCAGTAGTATAGGACAGGGCTTTGGTTCACCCCTCCACTTT.

This chain links TRBV5-1 with TRBJ2-7, with D perhaps TRBD1 (6 bases). CDR1 and CDR2 (germline): SGHRS, YFSETQ. V dropped 4 bases and J dropped 3 bases, with 8 bases sitting between them. This CDR3 is built from 12 residues. Written as DNA, the CDR3 is TGCGCCAGCAGCCCGGACAGCTACGAGCAGTACTTC. This encodes CASSPDSYEQYF.

The CDR3 is CASSSGTGNGYTF. The CDR3 nucleotides are TGTGCCAGCAGTTCCGGGACAGGGAATGGCTACACCTTC. V usage is TRBV2 and J usage is TRBJ1-2, with 9 bases fitting TRBD1. V lost 5 bases and J lost 6; bases outside the gene matches: 4. This CDR3 contains 13 residues. Germline assignment: CDR1 SNHLY and CDR2 FYNNEI.

About this clonotype itself: This sequence may be a read error, since a much larger clone differs from it by one base. This chain uses TRBV4-3 with TRBJ2-6; 8 positions match TRBD1. Germline values: CDR1 LGHNA, CDR2 YSLEER. This CDR3 comprises 18 residues. The CDR3 DNA follows: TGCGCCAGCAGCCAAGGAGGACAGGGAACCTCTGGGGCCGACGTCCTGACTTTC. Its protein product is CASSQGGQGTSGADVLTF.

This clonotype occurred many times. The chain recombines TRBV7-9 with TRBJ2-5, with 14 bases fitting TRBD2. With 3 bases clipped from V and 5 bases from J, the junction kept 2 bases outside the gene matches. The CDR3 sequence is 15 residues long. Germline loops: CDR1 SEHNR, CDR2 FQNEAQ (reference sequence). CDR3 loop: CASSLTSGGAETQYF. CDR3 nucleotides: TGTGCCAGCAGCTTGACTAGCGGGGGGGCGGAGACCCAGTACTTC.

The chain joins TRBV18 to TRBJ1-4; tentative D call: TRBD1 (5 bases). The germline V gene encodes CDR1 KGHSH and CDR2 LQKENI. Deletions cut 3 bases from V and 3 bases from J, with 17 bases between. The length of the CDR3 is 17 residues. The CDR3 reads CASSPLEGPAANEKLFF. The CDR3 bases are TGTGCCAGCTCACCCCTGGAGGGACCTGCAGCTAATGAAAAACTGTTTTTT.